The T cell receptor beta chain described here comes from a study of breast tumors, draining lymph nodes, adjacent tissues. Regarding the study as a whole: Tumor and nontumor repertoires were significantly more similar in luminal-like than in basal-like breast cancer. Tumor T cell lymph node origin was a supported hypothesis, not proven. Most tumor T cells seemingly derive from lymph node, then expand in tumor. Tumor TCR diversity was below lymph nodes but above nontumor tissue.

Details on this clonotype: What it binds is not known.

Axillary draining lymph nodes of breast cancer patients supplied the node samples. TCRdb re-analysed the multiplex PCR reads in MiXCR, keeping a single row per CDR3 protein. The sample consists of approximately 190,000 distinct CDR3 sequences, over 25% of them appearing once. The source of this sequence is a female donor with breast cancer. Some clones in this sample may be carry-over from other donors' samples. Sequencing was done on a sample of axillary lymph node tissue.

CDR3 region: CASSPPGGVTGELFF. The CDR3 nucleotides are TGTGCCAGCAGTCCTCCCGGAGGGGTCACCGGGGAGCTGTTTTTT. This chain links TRBV6-2 or TRBV6-3 with TRBJ2-2; possibly TRBD2 for D (6 bases). With 5 bases removed from V and 4 bases from J, the gap between germline ends came to 14 bases. Germline V gene sequence: CDR1 MNHEY, CDR2 SVGEGT. CDR3 length: 15 residues.